This TCR beta chain came from a study of CD8 T cells in ankylosing spondylitis (dated by TCRdb to about 2017). In the study overall: The study set out to find disease-linked TCR variants by profiling T cell receptor beta repertoires in ankylosing spondylitis patients and healthy donors. The whole study cohort included about a hundred healthy donors and some 27 ankylosing spondylitis patients. Peripheral blood samples were taken, and synovial fluid was additionally collected from ankylosing spondylitis patients. Overall results and qualifications from the work: Some TCR beta motif variants had previously been reported in synovial fluid and blood of reactive arthritis patients, which suggested common disease-initiation mechanisms. The disease-linked clones were reported to be significantly enriched in matched synovial fluid samples from ankylosing spondylitis patients. Blood from ankylosing spondylitis patients appeared to be characterized by a TCR beta motif made up of about 8 highly homologous amino acid variants. The disease-linked clones had a CD8+ phenotype and were found at relatively low frequencies in peripheral blood.

Sequencer: Illumina HiSeq 2500. TCR beta libraries were prepared by quantitative 5'-RACE with molecular barcodes. From the authors' description of their analysis: A new computational method based on a probabilistic model of VDJ rearrangement was used to identify disease-linked TCR variants. TCRdb took the public reads, trimmed them with fastp at Q25, ran MiXCR for clone calling and kept in-frame beta chains. Every CDR3 protein is listed once, alongside the most common genes and DNA of its rows. These V and J calls rely on TCRdb rather than the paper's analysis. Present in this sample are roughly 60,000 distinct CDR3 sequences, approximately 6% of which were seen just once. The ten top clones hold just under 5% of the sample. A note on this clonotype: Its antigen is unknown. Base qualities are missing; no much larger clone stands one base away.

For each ankylosing spondylitis patient, the synovial fluid sample was matched to a blood sample from that same patient. For CDR1 and CDR2, the germline V gene (reference sequence) lists LGHDT and YNNKEL. Measured from the cysteine to the phenylalanine, the CDR3 is 15 residues long. Only CDR3 DNA is held: 45 bases, read in frame from base 1. Trimming at the junction amounts to 1 base on V and 2 bases on J, and the germline ends lie 12 bases apart. The V and J genes are TRBV3-1 and TRBJ2-7, with the D gene not clear enough to name. Sequenced sample: synovial fluid, either unsorted or a sorted T cell fraction (not recorded which). This receptor was taken from a male donor with ankylosing spondylitis. The DNA is TGTGCCAGCAGCCAAGGGCCCTTACCCACCTACGAGCAGTACTTC. Its coded protein is CASSQGPLPTYEQYF.